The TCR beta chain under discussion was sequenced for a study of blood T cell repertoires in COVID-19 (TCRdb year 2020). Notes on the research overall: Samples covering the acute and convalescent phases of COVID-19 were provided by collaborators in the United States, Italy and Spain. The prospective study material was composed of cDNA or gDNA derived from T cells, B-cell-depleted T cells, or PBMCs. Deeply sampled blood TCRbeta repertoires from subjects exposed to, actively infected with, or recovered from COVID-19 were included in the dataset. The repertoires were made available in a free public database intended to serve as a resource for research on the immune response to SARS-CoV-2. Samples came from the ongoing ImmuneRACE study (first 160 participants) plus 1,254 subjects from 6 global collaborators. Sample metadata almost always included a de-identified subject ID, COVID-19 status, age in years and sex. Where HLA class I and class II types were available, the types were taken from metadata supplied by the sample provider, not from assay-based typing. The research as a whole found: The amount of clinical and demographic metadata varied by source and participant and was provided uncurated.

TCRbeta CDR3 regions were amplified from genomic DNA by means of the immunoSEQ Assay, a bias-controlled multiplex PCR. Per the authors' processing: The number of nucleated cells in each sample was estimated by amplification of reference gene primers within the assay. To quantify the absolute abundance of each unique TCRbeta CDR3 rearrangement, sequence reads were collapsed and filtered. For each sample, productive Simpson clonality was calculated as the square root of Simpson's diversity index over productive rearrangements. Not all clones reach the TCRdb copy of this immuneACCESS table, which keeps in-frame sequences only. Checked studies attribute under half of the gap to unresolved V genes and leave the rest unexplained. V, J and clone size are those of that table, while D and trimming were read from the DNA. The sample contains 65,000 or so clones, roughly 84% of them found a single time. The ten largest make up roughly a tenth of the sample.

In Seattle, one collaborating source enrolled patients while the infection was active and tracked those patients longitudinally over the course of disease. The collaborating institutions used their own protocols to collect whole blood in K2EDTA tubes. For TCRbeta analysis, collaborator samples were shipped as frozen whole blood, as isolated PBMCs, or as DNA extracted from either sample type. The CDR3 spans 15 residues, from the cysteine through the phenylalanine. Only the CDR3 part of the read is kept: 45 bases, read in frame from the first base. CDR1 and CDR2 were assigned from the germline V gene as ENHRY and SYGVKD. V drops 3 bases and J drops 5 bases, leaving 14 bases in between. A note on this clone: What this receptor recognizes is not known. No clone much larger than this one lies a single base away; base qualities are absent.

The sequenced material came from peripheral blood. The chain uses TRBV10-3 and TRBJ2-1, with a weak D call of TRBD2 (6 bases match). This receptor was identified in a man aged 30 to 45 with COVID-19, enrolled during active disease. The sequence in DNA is TGTGCCATCAGTGAAACTTTGGACTACAACAATGAGCAGTTCTTC. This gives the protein CAISETLDYNNEQFF.